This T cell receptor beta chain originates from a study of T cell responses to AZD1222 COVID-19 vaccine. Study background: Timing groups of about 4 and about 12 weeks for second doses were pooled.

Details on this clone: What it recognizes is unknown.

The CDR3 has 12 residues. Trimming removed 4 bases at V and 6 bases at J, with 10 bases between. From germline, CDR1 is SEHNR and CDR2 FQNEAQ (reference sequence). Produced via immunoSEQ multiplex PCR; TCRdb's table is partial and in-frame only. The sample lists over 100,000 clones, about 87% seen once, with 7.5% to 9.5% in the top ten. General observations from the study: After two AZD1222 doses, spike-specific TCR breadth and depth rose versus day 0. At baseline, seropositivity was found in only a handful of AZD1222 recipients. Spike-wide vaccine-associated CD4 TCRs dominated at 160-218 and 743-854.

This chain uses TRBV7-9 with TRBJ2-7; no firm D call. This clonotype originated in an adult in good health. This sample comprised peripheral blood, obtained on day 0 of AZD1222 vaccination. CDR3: CASSSRYSEQYF. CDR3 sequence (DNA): TGTGCCAGCAGCTCTAGATATAGCGAGCAGTACTTC.